The 3 T cell receptor beta chains reported below all come from one sample, sequenced in a study of blood T cell repertoires in COVID-19. This table comes from immunoSEQ multiplex PCR, and its TCRdb copy is limited to in-frame clones, with some not included. The sample lists 250,000 to 300,000 clones, 75% to 90% seen once, with around 13% in the top ten. Sequencing input: peripheral blood. These receptors originate from a woman in her sixties or seventies with COVID-19, enrolled during active disease.

This rearrangement joins TRBV6-1 to TRBJ2-5; 12 bases fit TRBD2. Trimming took 5 bases from V and 2 from J; bases not matched to a gene: 6. Germline V lookup: CDR1 MNHNS, CDR2 SASEGT. The CDR3 runs 16 residues. CDR3: CASSKGLAGYQETQYF. CDR3 nucleotides: TGTGCCAGCAGTAAAGGACTAGCGGGGTATCAAGAGACCCAGTACTTC.

J is TRBJ1-5 and V is TRBV28; TRBD1 is a possible D gene (5 bases). Germline lookup yields CDR1 MDHEN and CDR2 SYDVKM. There are 14 residues in the CDR3. V was shortened by 4 bases and J by 0 bases, with 7 bases between the two germline ends. CDR3 loop: CASSWGDSNQPQHF. In nucleotides, the CDR3 is TGTGCCAGCAGTTGGGGCGATAGCAATCAGCCCCAGCATTTT. Complete variable domain (other parts from reference TRBV28 and TRBJ1-5): DVKVTQSSRYLVKRTGEKVFLECVQDMDHENMFWYRQDPGLGLRLIYFSYDVKMKEKGDIPEGYSVSREKKERFSLILESASTNQTSMYLCASSWGDSNQPQHFGDGTRLSIL.

The V gene is TRBV24-1, the J gene TRBJ2-2; unclear D gene. The V gene's germline CDR1 is KGHDR and CDR2 SFDVKD. CDR3 length equals 14 residues. Deletions cut 4 bases from V and 4 bases from J, with 9 bases between. The CDR3 DNA is TGTGCCACCAGTGACCCTACAGCCACCGGGGAGCTGTTTTTT. Protein sequence: CATSDPTATGELFF.